These 7 T cell receptor beta chains came from one sample sequenced in a study of OX40 agonist ivuxolimab in advanced cancers. The assay was immunoSEQ multiplex PCR, and TCRdb's table has in-frame clones only and misses some. Here the sample spans about 44,000 clones, roughly nine tenths being singletons. The sequenced sample was CD4+ or CD8+ T cells sorted from blood, obtained in a trial of the OX40 agonist ivuxolimab. The receptors were gathered from an adult with an advanced solid tumor such as melanoma, head and neck, liver or kidney cancer.

This clone was seen once. The chain has TRBV6-1 and TRBJ2-1, with TRBD2 matching over 13 bases. V gave up 2 bases and J gave up 4 bases; unmatched junction bases: 2. The CDR3 is made up of 16 amino acids. Germline CDR1 reads MNHNS; CDR2 reads SASEGT. CDR3 region: CASSEWTSGGYNEQFF. The CDR3 bases are TGTGCCAGCAGTGAATGGACTAGCGGGGGTTACAATGAGCAGTTCTTC.

V and J are TRBV15 and TRBJ2-4; 7 bases match TRBD2. V lost 1 base to trimming and J lost 3 bases; unmatched junction nucleotides: 6. The CDR3 is made up of 16 amino acids. The germline gives CDR1 LNHNV, CDR2 YYDKDF (reference sequence). In nucleotides, the CDR3 is TGTGCCACCAGCAGAGGGCGGGAGCTTGGCAAAAACATTCAGTACTTC. Protein sequence: CATSRGRELGKNIQYF.

As DNA, the CDR3 is TGTGCCTGGAACCACTACGGGCCCTCCTACGAGCAGTACTTC. Encoded protein: CAWNHYGPSYEQYF. The V and J genes are TRBV30 and TRBJ2-7, with D hard to call. The germline V and J ends were trimmed by 4 bases and 0 bases, with 13 bases remaining between them. CDR1 GTSNPN and CDR2 SVGIG come from the germline V gene (reference sequence). The CDR3 totals 14 residues.

This clone has just one count. The chain has TRBV28 and TRBJ2-7, with a possible D match to TRBD2 (5 bases). Trimming took off 11 bases at V and 0 bases at J, with 14 bases between the two ends. CDR3 length equals 13 residues. Germline V gene data show CDR1 as MDHEN and CDR2 as SYDVKM. CDR3 coding DNA: TGTGCCGTACGGGGAATCAGCTCCTACGAGCAGTACTTC. As protein: CAVRGISSYEQYF. Based on the CDR3 plus reference TRBV28 and TRBJ2-7, the full variable domain is DVKVTQSSRYLVKRTGEKVFLECVQDMDHENMFWYRQDPGLGLRLIYFSYDVKMKEKGDIPEGYSVSREKKERFSLILESASTNQTSMYLCAVRGISSYEQYFGPGTRLTVT.

The rearrangement links TRBV7-9 to TRBJ2-7; 7 nucleotides align to TRBD1. Trimming at V came to 1 base and at J to 6 bases, leaving 9 bases not matched to a gene. This CDR3 contains 15 residues. Germline CDR1 SEHNR, CDR2 FQNEAQ (reference sequence). This CDR3 is CASSLVIGTVGEQYF. Written as DNA, the CDR3 is TGTGCCAGCAGCTTAGTAATAGGGACAGTCGGCGAGCAGTACTTC.

The chain combines TRBV7-9 with TRBJ2-1; 8 nucleotides agree with TRBD1. Trimming at V came to 3 bases and at J to 6 bases, leaving 4 bases not matched to a gene. CDR3 size: 14 residues. Looked up from germline, CDR1 is SEHNR and CDR2 is FQNEAQ (reference sequence). CDR3 sequence (DNA): TGTGCCAGCAGCTTCAGGGGGCTAGTCAATGAGCAGTTCTTC. The encoded protein is CASSFRGLVNEQFF. The whole variable domain, filled in from reference TRBV7-9 and TRBJ2-1, reads DTGVSQNPRHKITKRGQNVTFRCDPISEHNRLYWYRQTLGQGPEFLTYFQNEAQLEKSRLLSDRFSAERPKGSFSTLEIQRTEQGDSAMYLCASSFRGLVNEQFFGPGTRLTVL.

The chain carries TRBV7-8 and TRBJ1-2; the match to TRBD1 covers 12 bases. V shed 5 bases, J shed 8 bases, and the junction held 15 bases outside the gene matches. This CDR3 comprises 17 residues. Germline loops: CDR1 SGHVS, CDR2 FQNEAQ. The CDR3 nucleotides are TGTGCCAGCAGCCTAATGGGGGACAGGGGGCAAATACAAGGCTACACCTTC. Protein: CASSLMGDRGQIQGYTF.